A selection of T cell receptor beta chains follows, all from one sample in a study of read filtering for tumor transcriptome and immune sequencing. TCRdb recomputed calls from the reads with MiXCR, one row per CDR3 protein. The sample holds about 60,000 distinct CDR3 sequences, approximately 14% seen once. The sample was a population of CD138-negative cells sorted from bone marrow. The origin of the receptors is a donor aged 40 or over with multiple myeloma. Both conserved end residues are part of each CDR3. D genes are given only for firm matches. Size is omitted from some rows. Given values are once, few, many or a class for expanded clones.

cdr3_nt cdr3_aa j_call clone_size d_call v_call
TGTGCCTGGAGTAACCAAATAGAGGTCACAGATACGCAGTATTTT CAWSNQIEVTDTQYF TRBJ2-3 many - TRBV30
TGTGCCAGCTCACCCTCCCTGGGTTCAGATACGCAGTATTTT CASSPSLGSDTQYF TRBJ2-3 many - TRBV18
TGTGCCAGCAGCGCTCGACAGGGAGGGTTGGTCAATGAGCAGTTCTTC CASSARQGGLVNEQFF TRBJ2-1 many - TRBV3-1
TGTGCCAGCAGCTTACGTAAGATGATCCGGACTAGGTCGACTCAAGCGAACACGGGGGAGCTGTTTTTT CASSLRKMIRTRSTQANTGELFF TRBJ2-2 - TRBD2 TRBV7-9
TGCAGCGCTAGCGGGAGGGCCCGAGATACGCAGTATTTT CSASGRARDTQYF TRBJ2-3 - TRBD2 TRBV29-1
TGCAGCGTAGGAACCGGGAACACCGGGGAGCTGTTTTTT CSVGTGNTGELFF TRBJ2-2 many - TRBV29-1
TGTGCCAGCAGCTTAGCGCAACGTGGGAGGGTCTACAATGAGCAGTTCTTC CASSLAQRGRVYNEQFF TRBJ2-1 many TRBD2 TRBV7-8
TGTGCCAGCATTCCTAGCGGGAGATGGCAATACAATGAGCAGTTCTTC CASIPSGRWQYNEQFF TRBJ2-1 many TRBD2 TRBV6-6
TGTGCCAGCAGCTTACCCACTAGCGGGATAGAGACCCAGTACTTC CASSLPTSGIETQYF TRBJ2-5 many TRBD2 TRBV7-9
TGTGCCAGCAGCCCAGGACGGGGGGCTTATGGCTACACCTTC CASSPGRGAYGYTF TRBJ1-2 many - TRBV14
TGCAGCGTTGGGACGGGGAACACTGAAGCTTTCTTT CSVGTGNTEAFF TRBJ1-1 many - TRBV29-1
TGTGCCAGTAGTACAAGACAGGTCTATGGCTACACCTTC CASSTRQVYGYTF TRBJ1-2 - - TRBV19
TGTGCCAGCAGCGGCATTGAAGAGACCCAGTACTTC CASSGIEETQYF TRBJ2-5 many - TRBV6-1
TGTGCCAGCAGCCCTAGCGGGAGGAGCTACAATGAGCAGTTCTTC CASSPSGRSYNEQFF TRBJ2-1 many TRBD2 TRBV7-3
TGTGCCAGCAAGTCCGTAAGCGGGAGGGGGAATGAGCAGTTCTTC CASKSVSGRGNEQFF TRBJ2-1 - TRBD2 TRBV6-1
TGTGCCAGCAGCTTAGGACCTTCCCTCCACTTT CASSLGPSLHF TRBJ1-6 many - TRBV5-5
TGTGCCAGCAGCGTAGCGATGGCGGGAGCTAGAACCGGGGAGCTGTTTTTT CASSVAMAGARTGELFF TRBJ2-2 many TRBD2 TRBV9
TGTGCCAGCACGCGCAGGCGGGACCCAAGCAATGAGCAGTTCTTC CASTRRRDPSNEQFF TRBJ2-1 many - TRBV7-2
TGTGCCATCAGTGATGACAGGGGGAAGGGATTACGAGAGACCCAGTACTTC CAISDDRGKGLRETQYF TRBJ2-5 many TRBD1 TRBV10-3
TGTGCCAGCAGACGACTGGATAACACTGAAGCTTTCTTT CASRRLDNTEAFF TRBJ1-1 few - TRBV12-3/TRBV12-4
TGTGCCACCAGTGATTTTAGGAAGGCCACCGGGGAGCTGTTTTTT CATSDFRKATGELFF TRBJ2-2 many - TRBV24-1
TGTGCCACCAGCAGAGAGGGGGCGGGACTCCAAGAGACCCAGTACTTC CATSREGAGLQETQYF TRBJ2-5 many - TRBV15
TGTGCCAGCAGCTTGGTGGCAGCAAACAATGAGCAGTTCTTC CASSLVAANNEQFF TRBJ2-1 many - TRBV5-6
TGTGCCACCAGTGCCCCTAGGGGCGATGAGCAGTTCTTC CATSAPRGDEQFF TRBJ2-1 many - TRBV24-1
TGTGCCAGCTCCGGGGCAGCTCCCTCAACTAATGAAAAACTGTTTTTT CASSGAAPSTNEKLFF TRBJ1-4 many - TRBV18
TGTGCCAGCAGTTATCGGGAGAATGACTACGAGCAGTACTTC CASSYRENDYEQYF TRBJ2-7 many - TRBV6-5
TGTGCCTGGAGTGTTTTGAAGAACACCGGGGAGCTGTTTTTT CAWSVLKNTGELFF TRBJ2-2 - - TRBV30
TGTGCCAGCAGCCCAGGACTAGCGAGCACCGGGGAGCTGTTTTTT CASSPGLASTGELFF TRBJ2-2 - TRBD2 TRBV11-2
TGCAGTGCTGACGGGACTACGACAAACACAGATACGCAGTATTTT CSADGTTTNTDTQYF TRBJ2-3 many TRBD2 TRBV20-1
TGTGCCAGCAGTCCCCCCCGGCACAATGAGCAGTTCTTC CASSPPRHNEQFF TRBJ2-1 many - TRBV3-1
TGTGCCAGCAGCTTAGTACCTGACTTCTACAATGAGCAGTTCTTC CASSLVPDFYNEQFF TRBJ2-1 many - TRBV11-2
TGTGCCAGCAGCTTAGCGCTAGCAGGGTTTAATGAAAAACTGTTTTTT CASSLALAGFNEKLFF TRBJ1-4 many - TRBV7-8
TGTGCCCTATCACCCAGGGCCGACACTGAAGCTTTCTTT CALSPRADTEAFF TRBJ1-1 many - TRBV28
TGTGCCTGGGGGGGACAGAGGAACACTGAAGCTTTCTTT CAWGGQRNTEAFF TRBJ1-1 many TRBD1 TRBV30
TGTGCCAGCAGCTGGGGGATCTACGAGCAGTACTTC CASSWGIYEQYF TRBJ2-7 - - TRBV12-3/TRBV12-4
TGCAGCGCACGCCTGGGTCATCAGGGGCAGTTCTTC CSARLGHQGQFF TRBJ2-1 many - TRBV29-1
TGCAGTGCCATGCAAGAGTACCAAGAGACCCAGTACTTC CSAMQEYQETQYF TRBJ2-5 - - TRBV20-1
TGTGCCAGCAGCCAAGATCGGCAGGGAACTGACAATGAGCAGTTCTTC CASSQDRQGTDNEQFF TRBJ2-1 many - TRBV4-2
TGCAGTGCCATACTAGCGTCCAACACCGGGGAGCTGTTTTTT CSAILASNTGELFF TRBJ2-2 many TRBD2 TRBV20-1
TGTGCCAGCAGTAACACAGATACGCAGTATTTT CASSNTDTQYF TRBJ2-3 many - TRBV27
TGCAGCGGTCAGGGTCCCACTGAAGCTTTCTTT CSGQGPTEAFF TRBJ1-1 many - TRBV29-1
TGCAGTGCTAGGGGGGATGGAGAGACCCAGTACTTC CSARGDGETQYF TRBJ2-5 many - TRBV20-1
TGCGCCAGCAGCGTCGGCCTTCAATTTGGGAATGAGCAGTTCTTC CASSVGLQFGNEQFF TRBJ2-1 - - TRBV10-1
TGTGCCAGCAGCTTACTAGGTCGCGAGCAGTACTTC CASSLLGREQYF TRBJ2-7 many - TRBV12-3/TRBV12-4
TGCAGCGCAAGACGGGAGCCGGGGGAGCAGTACTTC CSARREPGEQYF TRBJ2-7 few - TRBV29-1